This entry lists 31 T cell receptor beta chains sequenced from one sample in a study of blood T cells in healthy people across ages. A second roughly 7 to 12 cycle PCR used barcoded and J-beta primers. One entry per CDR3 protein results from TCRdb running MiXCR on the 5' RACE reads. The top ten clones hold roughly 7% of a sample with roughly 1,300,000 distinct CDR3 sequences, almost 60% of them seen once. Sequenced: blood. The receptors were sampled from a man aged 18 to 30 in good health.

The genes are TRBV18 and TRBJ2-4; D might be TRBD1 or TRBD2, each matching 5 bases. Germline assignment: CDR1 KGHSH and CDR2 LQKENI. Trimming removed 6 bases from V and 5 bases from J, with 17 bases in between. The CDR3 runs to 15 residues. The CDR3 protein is CASSTRTGTENIQYF. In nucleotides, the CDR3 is TGTGCCAGCTCTACCAGGACCGGGACGGAAAACATTCAGTACTTC.

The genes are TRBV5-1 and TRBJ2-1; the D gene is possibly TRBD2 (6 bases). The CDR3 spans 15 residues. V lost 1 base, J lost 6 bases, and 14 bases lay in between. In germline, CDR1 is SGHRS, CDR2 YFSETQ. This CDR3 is CASSLPPGLVNEQFF. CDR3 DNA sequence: TGCGCCAGCAGCTTGCCCCCGGGACTTGTCAATGAGCAGTTCTTC.

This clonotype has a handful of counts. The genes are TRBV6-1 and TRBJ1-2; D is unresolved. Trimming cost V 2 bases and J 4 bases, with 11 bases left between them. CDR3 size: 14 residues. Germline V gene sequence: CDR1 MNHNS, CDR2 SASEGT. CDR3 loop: CASSETSPVYGYTF. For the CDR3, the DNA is TGTGCCAGCAGTGAAACCTCCCCCGTCTATGGCTACACCTTC.

DNA for the CDR3: TGCAGCGTTGGAAAATCCGGGGGCTACAATGAGCAGTTCTTC. Protein sequence: CSVGKSGGYNEQFF. This rearrangement joins TRBV29-1 to TRBJ2-1; D perhaps matches TRBD2 (6 bases). The V end lost 4 bases, the J end lost 3 bases, and 13 bases lay between the germline ends. The CDR3 extends over 14 amino acids. Germline loops: CDR1 SQVTM, CDR2 ANQGSEA.

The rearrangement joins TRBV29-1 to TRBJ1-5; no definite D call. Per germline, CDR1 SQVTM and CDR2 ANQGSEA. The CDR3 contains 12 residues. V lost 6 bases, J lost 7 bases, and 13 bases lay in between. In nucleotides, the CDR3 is TGCAGCGTCGGCATGTCCGGGCAGCCCCAGCATTTT. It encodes CSVGMSGQPQHF.

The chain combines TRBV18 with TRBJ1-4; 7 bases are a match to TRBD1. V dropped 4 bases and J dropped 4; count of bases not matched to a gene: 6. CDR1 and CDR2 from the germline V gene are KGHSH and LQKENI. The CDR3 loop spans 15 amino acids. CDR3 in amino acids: CASSLGQAFNEKLFF. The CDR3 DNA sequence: TGTGCCAGCTCACTCGGACAGGCCTTTAATGAAAAACTGTTTTTT.

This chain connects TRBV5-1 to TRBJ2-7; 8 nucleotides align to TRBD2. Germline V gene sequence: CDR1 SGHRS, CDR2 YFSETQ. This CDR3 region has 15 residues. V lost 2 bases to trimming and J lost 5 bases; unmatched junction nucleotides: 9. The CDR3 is CASSLPAGEWNEQYF. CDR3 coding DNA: TGCGCCAGCAGCTTACCAGCGGGAGAATGGAACGAGCAGTACTTC.

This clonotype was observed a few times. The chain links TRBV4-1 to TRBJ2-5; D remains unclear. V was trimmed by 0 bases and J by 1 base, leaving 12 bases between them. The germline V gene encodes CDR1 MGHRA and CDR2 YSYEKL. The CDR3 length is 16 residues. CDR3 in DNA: TGCGCCAGCAGCCAAGATAATGTACTACTCCAAGAGACCCAGTACTTC. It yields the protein CASSQDNVLLQETQYF.

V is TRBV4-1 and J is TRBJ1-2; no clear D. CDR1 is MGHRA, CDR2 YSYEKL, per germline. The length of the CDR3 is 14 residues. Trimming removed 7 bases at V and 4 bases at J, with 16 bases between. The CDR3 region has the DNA TGCGCCAGCACCGCAGCCGGGAGTGGCTATGGCTACACCTTC. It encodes CASTAAGSGYGYTF.

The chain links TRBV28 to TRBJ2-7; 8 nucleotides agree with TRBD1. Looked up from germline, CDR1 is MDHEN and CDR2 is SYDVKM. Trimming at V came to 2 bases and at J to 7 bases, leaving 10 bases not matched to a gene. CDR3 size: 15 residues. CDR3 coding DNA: TGTGCCAGCAGTTTAATGTTTGGGACAGGAGGGGAGCAGTACTTC. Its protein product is CASSLMFGTGGEQYF.

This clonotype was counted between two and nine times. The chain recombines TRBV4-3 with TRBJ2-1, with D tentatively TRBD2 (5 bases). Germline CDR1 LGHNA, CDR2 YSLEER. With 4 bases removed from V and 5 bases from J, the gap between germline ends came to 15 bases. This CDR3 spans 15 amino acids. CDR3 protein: CASSLVGGFDNEQFF. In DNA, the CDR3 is TGCGCCAGCAGCCTAGTTGGAGGCTTTGACAATGAGCAGTTCTTC.

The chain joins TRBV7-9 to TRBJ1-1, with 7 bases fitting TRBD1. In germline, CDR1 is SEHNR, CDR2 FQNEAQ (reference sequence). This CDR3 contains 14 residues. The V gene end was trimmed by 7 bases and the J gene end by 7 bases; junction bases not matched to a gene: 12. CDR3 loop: CASTLGQAAGEAFF. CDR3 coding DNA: TGTGCCAGCACCCTCGGACAGGCTGCAGGTGAAGCTTTCTTT. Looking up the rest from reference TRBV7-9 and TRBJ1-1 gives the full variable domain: DTGVSQNPRHKITKRGQNVTFRCDPISEHNRLYWYRQTLGQGPEFLTYFQNEAQLEKSRLLSDRFSAERPKGSFSTLEIQRTEQGDSAMYLCASTLGQAAGEAFFGQGTRLTVV.

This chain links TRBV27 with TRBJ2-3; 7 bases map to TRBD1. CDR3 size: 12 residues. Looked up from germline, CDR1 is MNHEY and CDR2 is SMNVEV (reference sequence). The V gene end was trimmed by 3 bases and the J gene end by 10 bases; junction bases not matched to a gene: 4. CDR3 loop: CASSFQGDAQYF. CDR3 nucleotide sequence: TGTGCCAGCAGTTTTCAGGGGGATGCGCAGTATTTT.

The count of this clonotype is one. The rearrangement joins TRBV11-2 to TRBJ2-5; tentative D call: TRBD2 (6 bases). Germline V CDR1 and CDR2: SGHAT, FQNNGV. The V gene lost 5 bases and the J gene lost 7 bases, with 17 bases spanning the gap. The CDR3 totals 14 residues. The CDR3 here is CASSPTTGEWTQYF. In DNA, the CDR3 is TGTGCCAGCAGCCCTACGACGGGAGAATGGACCCAGTACTTC.

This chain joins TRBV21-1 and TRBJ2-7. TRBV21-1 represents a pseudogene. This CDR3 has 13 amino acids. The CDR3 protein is CASSNLATYEQYF. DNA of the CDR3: TGTGCCAGCAGCAACCTCGCAACCTACGAGCAGTACTTC.

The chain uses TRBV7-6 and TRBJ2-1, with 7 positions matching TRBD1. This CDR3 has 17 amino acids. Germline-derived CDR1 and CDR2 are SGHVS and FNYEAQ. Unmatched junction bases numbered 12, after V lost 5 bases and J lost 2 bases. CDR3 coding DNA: TGTGCCAGCAGCGGGCCTAACGAGGGGGCCCCCTACAATGAGCAGTTCTTC. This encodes CASSGPNEGAPYNEQFF. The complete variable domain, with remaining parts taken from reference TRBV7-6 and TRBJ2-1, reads GAGVSQSPRYKVTKRGQDVALRCDPISGHVSLYWYRQALGQGPEFLTYFNYEAQQDKSGLPNDRFSAERPEGSISTLTIQRTEQRDSAMYRCASSGPNEGAPYNEQFFGPGTRLTVL.

The CDR3 region has the DNA TGTGCCAGCAGCCAAGCAGGGGTCCCACAAGAGACCCAGTACTTC. Its protein is CASSQAGVPQETQYF. This chain uses TRBV14 with TRBJ2-5; D is possibly TRBD1 (6 bases). Looked up from germline, CDR1 is SGHDN and CDR2 is FVKESK. The CDR3 runs 15 residues. Trimming took 1 base from V and 2 from J, leaving 11 bases between them.

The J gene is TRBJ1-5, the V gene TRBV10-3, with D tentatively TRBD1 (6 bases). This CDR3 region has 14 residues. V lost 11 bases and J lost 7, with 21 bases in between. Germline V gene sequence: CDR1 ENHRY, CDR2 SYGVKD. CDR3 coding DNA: TGTGCCTCACGTAGGGACGGTGGGGGCCAGCCCCAGCATTTT. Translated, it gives CASRRDGGGQPQHF.

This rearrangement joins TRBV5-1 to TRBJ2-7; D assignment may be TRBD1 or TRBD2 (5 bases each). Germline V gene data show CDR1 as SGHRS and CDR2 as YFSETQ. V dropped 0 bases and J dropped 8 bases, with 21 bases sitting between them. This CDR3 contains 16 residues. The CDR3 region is CASSLGRGTDGTKQYF. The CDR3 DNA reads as TGCGCCAGCAGCTTGGGGCGAGGGACGGATGGTACAAAGCAGTACTTC.

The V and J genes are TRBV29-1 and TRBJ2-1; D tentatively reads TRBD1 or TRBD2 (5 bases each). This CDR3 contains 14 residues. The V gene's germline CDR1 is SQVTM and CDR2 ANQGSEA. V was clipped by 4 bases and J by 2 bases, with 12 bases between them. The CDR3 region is CSVVGTGTYNEQFF. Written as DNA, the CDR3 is TGCAGCGTTGTTGGGACCGGGACCTACAATGAGCAGTTCTTC.

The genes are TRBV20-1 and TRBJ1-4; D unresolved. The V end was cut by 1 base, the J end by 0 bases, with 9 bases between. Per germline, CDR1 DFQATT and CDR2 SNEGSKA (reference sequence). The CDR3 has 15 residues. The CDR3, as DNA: TGCAGTGCTAGAGGTTCAGCAACAACTAATGAAAAACTGTTTTTT. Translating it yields CSARGSATTNEKLFF.

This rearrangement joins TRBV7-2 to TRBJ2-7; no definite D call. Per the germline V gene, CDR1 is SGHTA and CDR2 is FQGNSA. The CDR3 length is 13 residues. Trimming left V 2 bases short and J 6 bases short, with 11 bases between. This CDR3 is CASSLRDVAEQYF. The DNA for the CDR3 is TGTGCCAGCAGCTTACGAGATGTGGCCGAGCAGTACTTC.

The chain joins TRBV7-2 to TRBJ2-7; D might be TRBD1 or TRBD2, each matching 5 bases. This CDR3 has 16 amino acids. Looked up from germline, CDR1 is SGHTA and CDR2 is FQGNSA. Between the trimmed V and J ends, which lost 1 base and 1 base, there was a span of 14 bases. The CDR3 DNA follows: TGTGCCAGCAGCTTAGTATCCTGGGACGGTTCCTACGAGCAGTACTTC. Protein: CASSLVSWDGSYEQYF.

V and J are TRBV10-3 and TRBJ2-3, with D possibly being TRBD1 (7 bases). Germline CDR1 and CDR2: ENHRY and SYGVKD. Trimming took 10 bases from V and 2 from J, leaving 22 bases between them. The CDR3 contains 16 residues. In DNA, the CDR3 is TGTGCCACCCAGGGGGGAACCGGGAACCCCACAGATACGCAGTATTTT. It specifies CATQGGTGNPTDTQYF.

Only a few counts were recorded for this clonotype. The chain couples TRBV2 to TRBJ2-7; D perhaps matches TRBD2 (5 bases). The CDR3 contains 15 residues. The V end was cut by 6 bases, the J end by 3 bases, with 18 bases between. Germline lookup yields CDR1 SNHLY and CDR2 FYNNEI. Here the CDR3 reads CASRVDGVVDYEQYF. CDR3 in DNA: TGTGCCAGCAGGGTGGACGGGGTGGTTGACTACGAGCAGTACTTC.

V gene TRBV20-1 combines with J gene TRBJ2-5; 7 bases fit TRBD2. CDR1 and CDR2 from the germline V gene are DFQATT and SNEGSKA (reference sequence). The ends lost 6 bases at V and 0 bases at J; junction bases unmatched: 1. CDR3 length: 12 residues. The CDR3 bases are TGCAGTGCCGCGGGGGACCAAGAGACCCAGTACTTC. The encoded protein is CSAAGDQETQYF.

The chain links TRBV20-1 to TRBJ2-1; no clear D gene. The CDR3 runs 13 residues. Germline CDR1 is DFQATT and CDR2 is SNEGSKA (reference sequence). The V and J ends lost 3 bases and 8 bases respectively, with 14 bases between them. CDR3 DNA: TGCAGTGCTAGCCCTTCCGTACCGGATGAGCAGTTCTTC. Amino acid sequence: CSASPSVPDEQFF.

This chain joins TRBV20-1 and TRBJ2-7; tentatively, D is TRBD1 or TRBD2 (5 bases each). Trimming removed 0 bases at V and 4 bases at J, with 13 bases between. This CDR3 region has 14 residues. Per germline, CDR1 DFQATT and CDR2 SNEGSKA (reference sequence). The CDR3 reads CSAREVATAYEQYF. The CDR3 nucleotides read TGCAGTGCTAGAGAAGTAGCGACAGCTTACGAGCAGTACTTC.

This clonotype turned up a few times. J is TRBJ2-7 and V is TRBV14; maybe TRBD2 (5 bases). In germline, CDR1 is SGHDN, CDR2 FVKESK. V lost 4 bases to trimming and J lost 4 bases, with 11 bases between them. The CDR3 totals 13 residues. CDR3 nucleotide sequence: TGTGCCAGCAGCCCGGGGATTCAATACGAGCAGTACTTC. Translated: CASSPGIQYEQYF.

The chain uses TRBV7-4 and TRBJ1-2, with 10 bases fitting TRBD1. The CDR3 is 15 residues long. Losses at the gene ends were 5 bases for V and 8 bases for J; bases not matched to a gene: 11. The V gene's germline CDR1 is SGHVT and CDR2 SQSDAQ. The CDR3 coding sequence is TGTGCCAGCAGCCCCCCTGACAGGGGGCGAGGAGGCTACACCTTC. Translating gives CASSPPDRGRGGYTF.

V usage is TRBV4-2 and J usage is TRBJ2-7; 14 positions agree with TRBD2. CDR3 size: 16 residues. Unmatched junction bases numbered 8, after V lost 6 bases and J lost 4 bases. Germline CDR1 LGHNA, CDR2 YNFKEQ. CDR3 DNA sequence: TGTGCCAGCAGTCCCGGGACTAGCGGGAGTAGGTACGAGCAGTACTTC. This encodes CASSPGTSGSRYEQYF.